This T cell receptor (beta chain) was obtained from a study of T cell repertoires in cytomegalovirus infection (dated by TCRdb to about 2019). For the wider study: Peptide stimulations targeted recently identified HLA-C-restricted CMV epitopes, whose presentation resists viral immunomodulation, together with well-studied HLA-B-restricted epitopes. The HLA type of each donor mattered for the analysis, because public TCR beta signatures pointed to carriage of CMV infection along with the matching HLA type. The study at large found these results: In the ex vivo response, HLA-C-restricted CMV-specific TCR beta clonotypes were dominant, and in two of eight donors the single most frequent clonotype came from this HLA-C-restricted group. Carriers of CMV infection plus the relevant HLA type were discriminated by the cumulative frequency of public TCR beta family members in the study cohort and in an independent roughly 380-donor cohort.

In light of the paper, this sample's treatment or condition label describes: in vitro stimulation with specific CMV peptide epitopes to enrich CMV-specific T cells. This clonotype turned up a few times. Its antigen is currently not known. No quality values exist for individual bases; no much larger clone is one base distant. The cysteine opens and the phenylalanine closes a CDR3 of 17 amino acids. The entry retains the CDR3 DNA only, 51 bases that are in frame from base 1. From a lookup of the germline V gene (reference sequence), CDR1 and CDR2 are DFQATT and SNEGSKA. Trimming removed 0 bases from V and 1 base from J, leaving 16 bases between the germline ends. Sequencing used an Illumina HiSeq 1500. TCRdb reworked the public reads: Q25 trimming with fastp, MiXCR clone assembly, productive beta chains retained. Duplicate CDR3 protein sequences are folded into a single record with the most common DNA and genes. This sample holds over 250,000 distinct CDR3 sequences; around 20% were observed only once. Jointly, the top ten make up roughly a fifth of the sample.

This sequence originates from a human donor in good health (CMV status not recorded). Some clones in this sample may be carry-over from other donors' samples. The rearrangement joined TRBV20-1 to TRBJ2-4; the D gene assignment is ambiguous. Sequenced here: cultured PBMCs, sampled from culture after CMV antigen stimulation. DNA sequence: TGCAGTGCTAGAGATTTAATGCTAGATGGGGCCAAAAACATTCAGTACTTC. Its protein product is CSARDLMLDGAKNIQYF.